This entry describes one TCR delta chain. Its antigen remains unidentified. The data derive from a study of Vδ1+ human thymocytes. Per germline, CDR1 TSWWSYY and CDR2 QGS. The V end lost 0 bases, the J end lost 0 bases, and 20 bases lay between the germline ends. This CDR3 spans 20 amino acids. General study findings and limits: Thymic TRG and TRD repertoires appeared highly polyclonal. Despite high sort purity, roughly 18% of thymic T cell receptor delta sequences were Vdelta2. TRG sequences recurred across donors, whereas TRD sequences stayed essentially private.

RNA was extracted from the cells and then reverse transcribed. The CDR3 regions were amplified by multiplex PCR from V-gene primers to a constant-region primer. TCRdb redid the clone calls on the multiplex PCR reads with CATT. The sample has around 60,000 delta-chain clones, about 16% seen once. Thymocytes were sorted as CD3+ TCRVdelta1+ TCRVdelta2- after alphabeta T cell depletion. This sequence joins TRDV1 and TRDJ2, with D possibly being TRDD2 (5 bases). Sequenced: Vdelta1+ gamma-delta thymocytes from the thymus. Specified subset: FACS-sorted CD3+ TCRalphabeta- TCRVdelta1+ TCRVdelta2- thymocytes. The receptor was isolated from a girl younger than two who had congenital heart surgery. The CDR3 nucleotides read TGTGCTCTTGGGGAACTTGATAGCCTACTGACTACCTCTTTGACAGCACAACTCTTCTTT. This codes for CALGELDSLLTTSLTAQLFF.